This T cell receptor (beta chain) emerged from a study of CD8+ T cells in alopecia areata. Study results and caveats: Among the top 100, expanded CD8+ clones, as well as scalp clonality, were significantly decreased by tofacitinib. Greater clonality was observed in lesional scalp samples, especially alopecia totalis/universalis, versus normal scalp.

After isolation, RNA underwent reverse transcription to generate cDNA as the sequencing template. Clones were sequenced by immunoSEQ multiplex PCR, and TCRdb holds only the in-frame ones, with some missing. Found here are roughly 180,000 clones, 60% to 70% of them singletons; the top ten hold about 3%. Treatment defined: oral pan-JAK inhibitor, 5-10 mg twice daily. Unmatched junction bases numbered 6, after V lost 5 bases and J lost 0 bases. The CDR3 is 16 residues long. In germline, CDR1 is SQVTM, CDR2 ANQGSEA. This clone was detected a few times. Its antigen is unknown. The sample here was CD4+ T cells sorted from blood, taken at week 4, from a patient treated with tofacitinib. The rearrangement links TRBV29-1 to TRBJ2-2; 10 positions match TRBD1. This sequence was found in a human donor with alopecia areata. CDR3 in amino acids: CSVPRDRGANTGELFF. The DNA of the CDR3 is TGCAGCGTTCCACGGGACAGGGGCGCGAACACCGGGGAGCTGTTTTTT.